This TCR beta chain was obtained from a study of Tregs in tolerant kidney transplant recipients. Study-level findings and limits: Activated donor B cell expansion appeared to reveal the most relevant donor-specific TCRbeta repertoire. Findings come from small patient numbers and require larger validation. Biological reproducibility was not directly addressed in this study.

A single count supports this clone. What it recognizes is unknown. TCRdb's copy holds only in-frame clones and misses some; the assay was immunoSEQ multiplex PCR. This table has some 100,000 clones, roughly nine tenths appearing once. Unstimulated regulatory T cells (CD4+CD25+CD127-), CD4+CD25- non-regulatory cells, CD4 and CD8 cells were FACS-sorted from thawed PBMCs. Sequenced material: CD4+ T cells from blood. The TCR comes from a human donor in good health.

CDR3 in amino acids: CASSLNTLTGELFF. In DNA form, the CDR3 reads TGCGCCAGCAGCTTAAACACACTGACCGGGGAGCTGTTTTTT. V is TRBV5-1 and J is TRBJ2-2; D ambiguous. Germline V lookup: CDR1 SGHRS, CDR2 YFSETQ. Trimming pared 2 bases from V and 5 bases from J, leaving 10 bases between. The CDR3 runs 14 residues.